The rows below give T cell receptor beta chains drawn from one sample of a study of T cells in Graves' hyperthyroidism and ophthalmopathy. Each CDR3 protein is one row after TCRdb ran MiXCR on the multiplex PCR reads. Of 350,000 to 450,000 distinct CDR3 sequences in the sample, roughly an eighth were seen once. The sequenced material came from blood. The receptors originated from a man between 45 and 60 years old with Graves' ophthalmopathy. Each CDR3 is given with its conserved first and last residue. D genes are given only for firm matches. The listing skips clone size in some rows; elsewhere it reads once, few, many or a size class.

clone_size,j_call,v_call,d_call,cdr3_nt,cdr3_aa
NA,TRBJ1-1,TRBV29-1,NA,TGCAGCACCCCGGAGAACACTGAAGCTTTCTTT,CSTPENTEAFF
many,TRBJ2-3,TRBV20-1,TRBD2,TGCAGTGCCTTGGGGACTACGAGCACAGATACGCAGTATTTT,CSALGTTSTDTQYF
many,TRBJ2-7,TRBV7-3,TRBD1,TGTGCCAGCAGCCAGGGACAGGGGGGTCCCTACGAGCAGTACTTC,CASSQGQGGPYEQYF
many,TRBJ1-1,TRBV29-1,NA,TGCAGCGTTGATGCGGTCATGAACACTGAAGCTTTCTTT,CSVDAVMNTEAFF
few,TRBJ2-7,TRBV4-1,TRBD2,TGCGCCAGCAGCCAAGATGTGACTAGCGGCAGTTCCTACGAGCAGTACTTC,CASSQDVTSGSSYEQYF
many,TRBJ2-1,TRBV5-1,NA,TGCGCCAGCAGCAAGCCGGCCTTAATGACGGATGAGCAGTTCTTC,CASSKPALMTDEQFF
many,TRBJ2-1,TRBV11-2,TRBD2,TGTGCCAGCAGCGACACTAGCGGGAGGTCGTACAATGAGCAGTTCTTC,CASSDTSGRSYNEQFF
NA,TRBJ2-1,TRBV20-1,TRBD2,TGCAGTGCTAGAGACCCTGGGGTAGCGGGAGGGCCCAATGAGCAGTTCTTC,CSARDPGVAGGPNEQFF
NA,TRBJ1-1,TRBV4-1,NA,TGCGCCAGCAGCCAAGATCCCCTCGGGGCGATGAACACTGAAGCTTTCTTT,CASSQDPLGAMNTEAFF
many,TRBJ1-2,TRBV18,TRBD1,TGTGCCAGCTCTAGGGACAGAGCTAACTATGGCTACACCTTC,CASSRDRANYGYTF